This TCR beta chain is from a study of cytomegalovirus exposure and HLA in healthy donors. With 60 Vbeta and 13 Jbeta primers, the PCR was carried out. Libraries were prepared by immunoSEQ multiplex PCR; TCRdb keeps only in-frame clonotypes and omits some of them. This sample has 200,000 to 250,000 clones, with around 80% found just once. Germline V lookup: CDR1 SGHRS, CDR2 YFSETQ. The CDR3 is 19 residues long. With V trimmed by 0 bases and J by 2 bases, 6 bases remained unmatched. This chain uses TRBV5-1 with TRBJ2-3; 16 bases are a match to TRBD2. The sequence was obtained from a girl aged 2-10 years in good health and CMV-seronegative. Input material: PBMCs. The CDR3 reads CASSLAGTSGRAFTDTQYF. Here the CDR3 DNA reads TGCGCCAGCAGCTTGGCCGGGACTAGCGGGAGGGCCTTCACAGATACGCAGTATTTT.